The rows below give T cell receptor beta chains drawn from one sample of a study of blood T cell repertoires in COVID-19. TCRdb's copy holds only in-frame clones and misses some; the assay was immunoSEQ multiplex PCR. The sample records approximately 160,000 clones, 84% being singletons. Sequencing was done on a sample of peripheral blood. These receptors all stem from a man aged 18 to 30 with active or convalescent COVID-19. The conserved cysteine and the conserved F or W are not part of the CDR3 here. Clone size is given for some rows only: seen once, a few or many times, or a class if the clone is expanded.

size	J	length	V	CDR3
-	TRBJ1-5	12	TRBV9	ASSATYSNQPQH
-	TRBJ2-1	13	TRBV7-2	ASSFRTSGNNEQF
-	TRBJ2-7	11	TRBV5-1	ASSRDRPYEQY
-	TRBJ2-2	13	TRBV2	ASKNNRGNTGELF
-	TRBJ1-1	11	TRBV6-6	ASSPLWASEAF
-	TRBJ2-3	14	TRBV4-1	ASSQASGGGTDTQY
-	TRBJ2-3	10	TRBV6-1	ASSEWEDTQY
once	TRBJ2-1	14	TRBV10-3	AISSSGTGVYNEQF
-	TRBJ1-2	12	TRBV15	ATSSRDRGLLYT
-	TRBJ1-1	11	TRBV6-5	ASSWNRGTEAF
-	TRBJ2-7	17	TRBV9	ASSVVWGATSGSSYEQY
-	TRBJ2-7	14	TRBV10-3	AISVGEGQPLYEQY
-	TRBJ2-7	16	TRBV7-9	ASSLGGLAGTISYEQY
-	TRBJ2-5	11	TRBV7-2	ASSPERGETQY
-	TRBJ2-3	14	TRBV6-1	ASSEPGQYRTDTQY
-	TRBJ2-2	12	TRBV29-1	SVGGLTNTGELF